These 25 T cell receptor beta chains share one sample of origin, sequenced in a study of shared clonotypes between healthy human individuals. Profiling relied on immunoSEQ multiplex PCR, and the TCRdb table lists in-frame clones only, not all of them. The table includes about 2.1 million clones, roughly 93% detected once. CD45RO-negative cells were positively selected for CCR7, leaving out terminally differentiated effector memory CD45RA+ cells. Sequencing was done on a sample of naive CD8+ T cells from PBMCs. Receptor source: a man aged 18-30 years in good health. Some clones in this sample may be carry-over from other donors' samples.

The CDR3 sequence is CASSPRGHSYEQYF. The CDR3 DNA follows: TGTGCCAGCAGTCCCCGCGGGCATTCCTACGAGCAGTACTTC. The gene calls are TRBV6-1 and TRBJ2-7; D is possibly TRBD2 (5 bases). The CDR3 spans 14 residues. Per germline, CDR1 MNHNS and CDR2 SASEGT. V gave up 5 bases and J gave up 1 base, with 12 bases separating them.

This clone was found once. The genes are TRBV13 and TRBJ2-7; 7 positions agree with TRBD1. The V gene end was trimmed by 1 base and the J gene end by 11 bases; junction bases not matched to a gene: 14. The CDR3 is made up of 15 amino acids. The germline V gene has CDR1 PRHDT and CDR2 FYEKMQ (reference sequence). The CDR3 is CASSLETTGPFIKYF. DNA for the CDR3: TGTGCCAGCAGCTTAGAGACGACAGGGCCCTTTATTAAGTACTTC.

With regard to this clone: Other DNA sequences in the same sample also yield this CDR3. CDR3 sequence: CASSVGDGGYNEQFF. The CDR3 bases are TGTGCCAGCAGCGTAGGGGACGGCGGATACAATGAGCAGTTCTTC. The chain links TRBV9 to TRBJ2-1, with D perhaps assigned TRBD1 or TRBD2 (5 bases each). Trimming pared 0 bases from V and 4 bases from J, leaving 11 bases between. This CDR3 comprises 15 residues. Germline assignment: CDR1 SGDLS and CDR2 YYNGEE.

The rearrangement uses TRBV29-1 and TRBJ1-2; TRBD1 agrees at 7 bases. The V gene end was trimmed by 6 bases and the J gene end by 8 bases; junction bases not matched to a gene: 15. The CDR3 is 14 amino acids. Germline values: CDR1 SQVTM, CDR2 ANQGSEA. The CDR3 loop is CSVGVSGTEDGYTF. CDR3 nucleotide sequence: TGCAGCGTGGGAGTTTCCGGGACAGAAGACGGCTACACCTTC. Using reference TRBV29-1 and TRBJ1-2 for the parts outside the CDR3, the full variable domain is SAVISQKPSRDICQRGTSLTIQCQVDSQVTMMFWYRQQPGQSLTLIATANQGSEATYESGFVIDKFPISRPNLTFSTLTVSNMSPEDSSIYLCSVGVSGTEDGYTFGSGTRLTVV.

The V and J genes are TRBV2 and TRBJ1-1; D perhaps matches TRBD1 (5 bases). Trimming cost V 7 bases and J 0 bases, with 9 bases left between them. Germline loops: CDR1 SNHLY, CDR2 FYNNEI. The CDR3 runs 13 residues. The CDR3 loop reads CASKGWMNTEAFF. The CDR3 nucleotides read TGTGCCAGCAAGGGGTGGATGAACACTGAAGCTTTCTTT.

The V gene is TRBV30, the J gene TRBJ1-2, with D tentatively TRBD1 (5 bases). V lost 0 bases and J lost 4, with 9 bases in between. Looked up from germline, CDR1 is GTSNPN and CDR2 is SVGIG (reference sequence). This CDR3 is built from 13 residues. The CDR3 here is CAWSVGDSYGYTF. In DNA, the CDR3 is TGTGCCTGGAGTGTGGGCGACAGCTATGGCTACACCTTC.

This clone was picked up one time. The chain uses TRBV27 and TRBJ2-1; 15 bases align to TRBD2. The CDR3 has 19 residues. The V segment lost 0 bases and the J segment 8 bases; nucleotides outside the gene matches: 11. Germline assignment: CDR1 MNHEY and CDR2 SMNVEV (reference sequence). The CDR3 DNA sequence: TGTGCCAGCAGTTTATCACTCGGACTAGCGGGAGGGCCGGTCTATGAGCAGTTCTTC. It codes for CASSLSLGLAGGPVYEQFF.

V gene TRBV4-3 combines with J gene TRBJ2-7; D is uncertain. The V gene's germline CDR1 is LGHNA and CDR2 YSLEER. Between the trimmed V and J ends, which lost 0 bases and 0 bases, there was a span of 12 bases. CDR3 length equals 16 residues. The CDR3 DNA reads as TGCGCCAGCAGCCAAGAGTTGTATCTCCTCTCCTACGAGCAGTACTTC. As protein: CASSQELYLLSYEQYF.

This sequence joins TRBV13 and TRBJ2-1, with 8 bases lining up with TRBD1. The CDR3 loop spans 18 amino acids. V trimming: 1 base; J trimming: 1 base; junction bases outside the gene matches: 9. Germline V gives CDR1 PRHDT, CDR2 FYEKMQ (reference sequence). The CDR3: CASSLAPTGGLSYNEQFF. In DNA form, the CDR3 reads TGTGCCAGCAGCTTAGCCCCCACAGGGGGATTATCCTACAATGAGCAGTTCTTC. Using reference TRBV13 and TRBJ2-1 for the parts outside the CDR3, the full variable domain is AAGVIQSPRHLIKEKRETATLKCYPIPRHDTVYWYQQGPGQDPQFLISFYEKMQSDKGSIPDRFSAQQFSDYHSELNMSSLELGDSALYFCASSLAPTGGLSYNEQFFGPGTRLTVL.

The chain combines TRBV27 with TRBJ1-2; no definite D call. CDR3 length: 15 amino acids. Trimming removed 6 bases from V and 0 bases from J, with 14 bases in between. Germline CDR1 and CDR2: MNHEY and SMNVEV (reference sequence). The CDR3 reads CASSQVGRANYGYTF. The CDR3 nucleotides are TGTGCCAGCAGCCAGGTCGGGAGAGCTAACTATGGCTACACCTTC.

The chain joins TRBV9 to TRBJ1-2; D remains unclear. V gave up 0 bases and J gave up 11 bases, with 26 bases separating them. This CDR3 comprises 17 residues. Germline CDR1 is SGDLS and CDR2 is YYNGEE. The CDR3 region is CASSVVSDLAPGSGYTF. CDR3 in DNA: TGTGCCAGCAGCGTAGTATCTGATTTGGCGCCCGGTAGTGGGTACACCTTC.

This rearrangement joins TRBV19 to TRBJ1-4, with unresolved D. This CDR3 region has 15 residues. The germline V gene has CDR1 LNHDA and CDR2 SQIVND (reference sequence). V was pared by 2 bases and J by 0 bases, with 7 bases between. CDR3 coding DNA: TGTGCCAGTAGTATATCGGGCACAACTAATGAAAAACTGTTTTTT. It yields the protein CASSISGTTNEKLFF.

The chain employs TRBV7-9 and TRBJ2-3, with 7 bases that match TRBD2. From germline, CDR1 is SEHNR and CDR2 FQNEAQ (reference sequence). The CDR3 runs 16 residues. Losses at the gene ends were 6 bases for V and 5 bases for J; bases not matched to a gene: 14. The CDR3 protein is CASSYPGRRGRDTQYF. DNA for the CDR3: TGTGCCAGCAGTTACCCTGGCCGGCGGGGGAGAGATACGCAGTATTTT.

V and J are TRBV28 and TRBJ1-2, with D perhaps matching TRBD1 (5 bases). CDR1 is MDHEN, CDR2 SYDVKM, per germline. Trimming stripped 3 bases from V and 0 bases from J, with 8 bases between. The CDR3 extends over 14 amino acids. The CDR3 DNA reads as TGTGCCAGCAGTTTCGGGGGATCTAACTATGGCTACACCTTC. As protein: CASSFGGSNYGYTF.

The CDR3: CASSGGLKYNEQFF. The DNA for the CDR3 is TGTGCCAGCAGCGGGGGGCTAAAGTACAATGAGCAGTTCTTC. The chain has TRBV9 and TRBJ2-1; D perhaps matches TRBD1 (6 bases). Germline CDR1 is SGDLS and CDR2 is YYNGEE. The CDR3 is 14 amino acids. Trimming pared 3 bases from V and 4 bases from J, leaving 11 bases between. The variable domain in full, completed from reference TRBV9 and TRBJ2-1, reads DSGVTQTPKHLITATGQRVTLRCSPRSGDLSVYWYQQSLDQGLQFLIQYYNGEERAKGNILERFSAQQFPDLHSELNLSSLELGDSALYFCASSGGLKYNEQFFGPGTRLTVL.

Remarks on this clone: The same CDR3 arises from other DNA sequences in this sample as well. The CDR3 coding sequence is TGTGCCAGCAGCTTAGGGCCAGGGGTCGCCTACGAGCAGTACTTC. Amino acids: CASSLGPGVAYEQYF. The rearrangement joins TRBV11-2 to TRBJ2-7, with D possibly TRBD1 on 6 matching bases. Germline V lookup: CDR1 SGHAT, CDR2 FQNNGV. This CDR3 spans 15 amino acids. The V end was cut by 1 base, the J end by 2 bases, with 12 bases between.

The rearrangement uses TRBV27 and TRBJ1-3; D possibly corresponds to TRBD1 (5 bases). Germline V gene lookup returns CDR1 MNHEY and CDR2 SMNVEV (reference sequence). The CDR3 runs to 15 residues. The ends were cut back, 5 bases at V and 4 bases at J, with 15 bases in the middle. For the CDR3, the DNA is TGTGCCAGCAGTCTGGGGGACCCGCGCGGAAACACCATATATTTT. As protein: CASSLGDPRGNTIYF.

The chain carries TRBV10-2 and TRBJ2-6, with 7 bases identical to TRBD1. Germline CDR1 and CDR2: WSHSY and SAAADI. The CDR3 runs 16 residues. Trimming took 2 bases from V and 2 from J; bases not matched to a gene: 3. CDR3 protein: CASSETQGAGANVLTF. The CDR3 coding sequence is TGCGCCAGCAGTGAGACCCAGGGGGCTGGGGCCAACGTCCTGACTTTC.

V gene TRBV6-5 combines with J gene TRBJ2-3; 7 bases are shared with TRBD1. Germline CDR1 reads MNHEY; CDR2 reads SVGAGI. The CDR3 contains 13 residues. With 2 bases clipped from V and 6 bases from J, the junction kept 2 bases outside the gene matches. CDR3 region: CASSYTRGDTQYF. Written as DNA, the CDR3 is TGTGCCAGCAGTTACACCAGGGGGGATACGCAGTATTTT.

The chain has TRBV7-8 and TRBJ2-1; 9 bases agree with TRBD1. Germline V lookup: CDR1 SGHVS, CDR2 FQNEAQ. Trimming at V came to 9 bases and at J to 3 bases, leaving 6 bases not matched to a gene. The CDR3 consists of 14 residues. The CDR3 loop reads CASQTGQGYNEQFF. The CDR3 region has the DNA TGTGCCAGTCAAACGGGACAGGGCTACAATGAGCAGTTCTTC.

The rearrangement uses TRBV30 and TRBJ1-1, with 10 bases that match TRBD1. The J segment lost 3 bases and the V segment lost 8 bases, leaving 0 bases of the junction unmatched. The CDR3 is 11 residues long. Germline V CDR1 and CDR2: GTSNPN, SVGIG (reference sequence). DNA of the CDR3: TGTGCCGGGACAGGGGACACTGAAGCTTTCTTT. This gives the protein CAGTGDTEAFF.

The chain has TRBV9 and TRBJ1-2, with TRBD1 as a possible D gene (6 bases). Trimming pared 4 bases from V and 0 bases from J, leaving 16 bases between. The CDR3 has 16 residues. Germline V gives CDR1 SGDLS, CDR2 YYNGEE. The CDR3 nucleotides read TGTGCCAGCAGCATCTCGCGGCGGACAGCTAACTATGGCTACACCTTC. It translates to CASSISRRTANYGYTF.

CDR3 sequence reads: CASSQDPPGLAGRDEQYF. DNA of the CDR3: TGCGCCAGCAGCCAAGATCCCCCCGGACTAGCGGGAAGGGACGAGCAGTACTTC. The V gene is TRBV4-1, the J gene TRBJ2-7, with TRBD2 matching over 12 bases. V trimming: 0 bases; J trimming: 5 bases; junction bases outside the gene matches: 11. Per the germline V gene, CDR1 is MGHRA and CDR2 is YSYEKL. The CDR3 is made up of 18 amino acids.

The V gene is TRBV9, the J gene TRBJ2-7; TRBD1 matches 12 bases. J gave up 2 bases and V 3 bases, and 3 bases lay outside the gene matches. Looked up from germline, CDR1 is SGDLS and CDR2 is YYNGEE. The length of the CDR3 is 15 residues. The CDR3 here is CASSEGQGATYEQYF. The CDR3 DNA reads as TGTGCCAGCAGCGAGGGACAGGGGGCGACCTACGAGCAGTACTTC.

The chain links TRBV6-9 to TRBJ2-2, with a weak D call TRBD2 (6 bases). This CDR3 is 15 amino acids long. Per the germline V gene, CDR1 is MNHGY and CDR2 is SVAAGI. V was pared by 7 bases and J by 0 bases, with 12 bases between. The CDR3 DNA reads TGTGCCAGCACCGGGGGAGATTCGAACACCGGGGAGCTGTTTTTT. This codes for CASTGGDSNTGELFF.